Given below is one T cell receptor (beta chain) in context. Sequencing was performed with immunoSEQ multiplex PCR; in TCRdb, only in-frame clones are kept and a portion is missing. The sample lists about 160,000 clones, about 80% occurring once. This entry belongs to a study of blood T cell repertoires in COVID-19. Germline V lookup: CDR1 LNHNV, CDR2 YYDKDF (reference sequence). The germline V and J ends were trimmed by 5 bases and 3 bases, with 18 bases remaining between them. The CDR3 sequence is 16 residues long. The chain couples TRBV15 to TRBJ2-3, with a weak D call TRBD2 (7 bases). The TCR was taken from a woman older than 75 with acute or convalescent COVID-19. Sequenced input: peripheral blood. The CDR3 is CATSAYGGAGTDTQYF. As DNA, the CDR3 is TGTGCCACCAGCGCGTATGGGGGGGCAGGAACAGATACGCAGTATTTT.